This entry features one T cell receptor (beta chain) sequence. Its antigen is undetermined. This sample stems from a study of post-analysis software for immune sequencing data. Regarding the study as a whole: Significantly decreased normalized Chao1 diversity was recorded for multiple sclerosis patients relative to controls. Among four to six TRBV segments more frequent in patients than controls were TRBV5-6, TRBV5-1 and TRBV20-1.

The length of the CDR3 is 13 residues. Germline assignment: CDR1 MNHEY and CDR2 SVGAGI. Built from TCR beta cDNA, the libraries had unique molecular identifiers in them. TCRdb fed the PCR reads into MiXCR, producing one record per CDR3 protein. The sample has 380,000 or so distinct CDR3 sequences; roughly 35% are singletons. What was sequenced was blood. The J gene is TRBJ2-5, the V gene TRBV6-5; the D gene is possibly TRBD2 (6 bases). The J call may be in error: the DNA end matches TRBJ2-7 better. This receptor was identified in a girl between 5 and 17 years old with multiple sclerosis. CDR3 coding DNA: TGTGCCAGCAGTTCGGACTATTGGGGCGAGCAGTACTTC. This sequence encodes CASSSDYWGEQYF.